This T cell receptor beta chain was sequenced during a study of blood T cell repertoires in COVID-19. TCRdb keeps only in-frame clones here, not all; method: immunoSEQ multiplex PCR. The data show fewer than 250,000 clones, 85% to 90% seen once. The CDR3 extends over 14 amino acids. CDR1 is SGHTA, CDR2 FQGNSA, per germline. Trimming removed 1 base from V and 5 bases from J, with 11 bases in between. The clonotype comes from a man in his 60s with acute or convalescent COVID-19. V gene TRBV7-2 combines with J gene TRBJ2-5, with D maybe TRBD2 (6 bases). The specimen sequenced was peripheral blood. The CDR3 nucleotides read TGTGCCAGCAGCTTAGGGCTAGCGAGGGAGACCCAGTACTTC. It yields the protein CASSLGLARETQYF.